Presented here are 27 T cell receptor beta chains from one specimen sequenced in a study of molecular identifiers for immune sequencing clone quantification. TCRdb called the PCR reads again in MiXCR, with one record for every CDR3 protein. The top ten clones hold about 0.78% of a sample with about 500,000 distinct CDR3 sequences, about 22% of them seen once. Sample: naive CD8+ T cells from blood, with Jurkat cell RNA spiked in. Described subset: FACS-sorted CD8+CD4-CCR7+CD45RA+ naive T cells. All receptors derive from a human donor in good health. Some libraries in this study had Jurkat cell RNA spiked in.

This clonotype was counted many times. The V gene is TRBV20-1, the J gene TRBJ2-1, with D hard to call. The germline V gene has CDR1 DFQATT and CDR2 SNEGSKA (reference sequence). Deletions cut 2 bases from V and 6 bases from J, with 11 bases between. CDR3 size: 13 residues. The CDR3 reads CSARIPTVNEQFF. DNA for the CDR3: TGCAGTGCTAGAATCCCGACCGTCAATGAGCAGTTCTTC.

This clonotype was found many times. J is TRBJ2-1 and V is TRBV6-5; perhaps TRBD1 as D (6 bases). The V and J ends lost 2 bases and 14 bases respectively, with 13 bases between them. Germline CDR1 MNHEY, CDR2 SVGAGI. The CDR3 has 12 residues. This CDR3 reads CASSYGGQMEFF. Here the CDR3 DNA reads TGTGCCAGCAGTTACGGGGGACAAATGGAGTTCTTC.

The chain couples TRBV12-3 or TRBV12-4 to TRBJ2-3; 15 nucleotides align to TRBD2. The CDR3 sequence is 16 residues long. V was clipped by 4 bases and J by 8 bases; unmatched bases: 7. The CDR3 is CASSYSPGLAGGTQYF. CDR3 in DNA: TGTGCCAGCAGTTACTCCCCGGGACTAGCGGGAGGTACGCAGTATTTT.

The chain has TRBV19 and TRBJ2-3; 9 positions agree with TRBD1. The CDR3 length is 15 residues. The germline CDR1 and CDR2 sequences are LNHDA and SQIVND (reference sequence). J was trimmed by 4 bases and V by 3 bases; bases with no gene match: 5. The CDR3 sequence is CASSMGQGTPDTQYF. CDR3 sequence (DNA): TGTGCCAGTAGTATGGGACAGGGAACTCCAGATACGCAGTATTTT.

For this clonotype: A much more abundant neighbour one base away suggests this may be a read error. The chain has TRBV4-1 and TRBJ1-5; D is undetermined. The CDR3 is made up of 15 amino acids. Germline V gene lookup returns CDR1 MGHRA and CDR2 YSYEKL. CDR3 amino acids: CASSQGNLPNQPQRF. DNA for the CDR3: TGCGCCAGCAGCCAAGGAAACCTTCCAAATCAGCCCCAGCGTTTT.

On this clonotype itself: Being one base from a much bigger clone, this may be a read error. This likely comes from a read error, as the CDR3 has no conserved phenylalanine or tryptophan at its end. The chain combines TRBV19 with TRBJ1-5; no reliable D call. Germline V gives CDR1 LNHDA, CDR2 SQIVND (reference sequence). The CDR3 runs to 15 residues. The CDR3: CASSMGSRSSQPQHL. CDR3 DNA: TGTGCCAGTAGTATGGGGTCGCGTAGCAGTCAGCCCCAGCATCTT.

The chain links TRBV20-1 to TRBJ2-7; 11 bases fit TRBD1. V lost 3 bases, J lost 3 bases, and 7 bases stayed unmatched. CDR3 size: 15 residues. Germline CDR1 reads DFQATT; CDR2 reads SNEGSKA (reference sequence). The CDR3 DNA sequence: TGCAGTGCTAGTGCCGGGACAGGGGGATTCTACGAGCAGTACTTC. As protein: CSASAGTGGFYEQYF.

Notes on this clonotype: A read error may explain this, as a much larger clone is one base away. This chain joins TRBV6-5 and TRBJ1-1; no clear D gene. Germline assignment: CDR1 MNHEY and CDR2 SVGAGI. This CDR3 has 14 amino acids. CDR3 in amino acids: CVSSYSTANTEAFF. CDR3 nucleotides: TGTGTCAGCAGTTACTCGACCGCGAACACTGAAGCTTTCTTT.

CDR3 sequence: CASSQGQGDTQYF. The CDR3 coding sequence is TGCGCCAGCAGCCAAGGACAGGGAGATACGCAGTATTTT. The rearrangement links TRBV4-1 to TRBJ2-3; 7 bases are shared with TRBD1. Germline lookup yields CDR1 MGHRA and CDR2 YSYEKL. The V segment lost 1 base and the J segment 5 bases; nucleotides outside the gene matches: 0. The CDR3 is 13 residues long.

The chain is built from TRBV6-2 or TRBV6-3 and TRBJ2-2; D is undetermined. This CDR3 contains 15 residues. The V end lost 0 bases, the J end lost 4 bases, and 9 bases lay between the germline ends. Per the germline V gene, CDR1 is MNHEY and CDR2 is SVGEGT. The CDR3, as DNA: TGTGCCAGCAGTTACTCTACAGTCGGCACCGGGGAGCTGTTTTTT. Translated, it gives CASSYSTVGTGELFF.

The rearrangement joins TRBV10-3 to TRBJ2-5; D is uncertain. V was shortened by 2 bases and J by 1 base, with 11 bases between the two germline ends. Germline assignment: CDR1 ENHRY and CDR2 SYGVKD. The CDR3 loop spans 15 amino acids. DNA of the CDR3: TGTGCCATCAGTGAGGGGGTGACTCTCCAAGAGACCCAGTACTTC. Its protein is CAISEGVTLQETQYF.

V and J are TRBV4-1 and TRBJ2-5, with TRBD1 as a possible D gene (5 bases). V lost 1 base, J lost 1 base, and 13 bases lay in between. CDR3 length equals 16 residues. The germline gives CDR1 MGHRA, CDR2 YSYEKL. In DNA, the CDR3 is TGCGCCAGCAGCCAAGGGGTGACAGAAATCCAAGAGACCCAGTACTTC. Encoded protein: CASSQGVTEIQETQYF.

To note about this clonotype: A read error may explain this, as a much larger clone is one base away. This chain links TRBV2 with TRBJ2-3; 7 bases are shared with TRBD1. Per the germline V gene, CDR1 is SNHLY and CDR2 is FYNNEI. The CDR3 is 14 amino acids. In DNA, the CDR3 is TGTGCCAGCAGTAAGACAGGGCGCACAGGTACGCAGTATTTT. The encoded protein is CASSKTGRTGTQYF.

This clonotype showed up many times. This chain links TRBV5-8 with TRBJ2-6; no clear D gene. The CDR3 spans 19 residues. Germline values: CDR1 SGHTS, CDR2 YDEGEE. The V gene lost 1 base and the J gene lost 0 bases, with 17 bases spanning the gap. The CDR3 loop reads CASSLRIRVLYSGANVLTF. The CDR3 DNA is TGTGCCAGCAGCTTGCGGATTCGGGTCTTATACTCTGGGGCCAACGTCCTGACTTTC.

On this clonotype itself: Given a much more abundant clone one base away, this may be a read error. The chain combines TRBV19 with TRBJ2-3; D perhaps matches TRBD2 (7 bases). The CDR3 spans 12 residues. Germline V gene lookup returns CDR1 LNHDA and CDR2 SQIVND (reference sequence). V lost 11 bases and J lost 10, with 19 bases in between. CDR3 amino acids: CAGTTNGGPQYF. DNA for the CDR3: TGTGCCGGCACCACCAACGGGGGGCCGCAGTATTTT. Based on the CDR3 plus reference TRBV19 and TRBJ2-3, the full variable domain is DGGITQSPKYLFRKEGQNVTLSCEQNLNHDAMYWYRQDPGQGLRLIYYSQIVNDFQKGDIAEGYSVSREKKESFPLTVTSAQKNPTAFYLCAGTTNGGPQYFGPGTRLTVL.

This clonotype was seen ten or more times. The chain uses TRBV4-3 and TRBJ2-7, with 7 bases lining up with TRBD1. The CDR3 is made up of 15 amino acids. The ends lost 0 bases at V and 4 bases at J; junction bases unmatched: 6. Germline V CDR1 and CDR2: LGHNA, YSLEER. The CDR3 reads CASSQDVQGVYEQYF. In DNA form, the CDR3 reads TGCGCCAGCAGCCAAGATGTCCAGGGGGTTTACGAGCAGTACTTC.

Points on this clonotype: A much more abundant neighbour one base away suggests this may be a read error. The chain carries TRBV11-2 and TRBJ1-5; D might be TRBD1 (6 bases). Looked up from germline, CDR1 is SGHAT and CDR2 is FQNNGV. The CDR3 consists of 14 residues. CDR3 in DNA: TGTGTCAGCAGCTTGGGGACACACAATCAGCCCCAGCATTTT. Its protein product is CVSSLGTHNQPQHF.

In the case of this clonotype: This is likely a read error, given that the CDR3 carries no conserved phenylalanine or tryptophan at its end. No DNA is shown, since the ends of the CDR3 on it are uncertain; the CDR3 is the one TCRdb lists. V is TRBV12-3 or TRBV12-4 and J is TRBJ1-2. The CDR3 sequence runs 11 residues, both termini included. CDR3 region: CASSDEPTAVL.

This clonotype was counted many times. This chain uses TRBV19 with TRBJ2-4, with 8 bases lining up with TRBD1. This CDR3 region has 16 residues. Per germline, CDR1 LNHDA and CDR2 SQIVND (reference sequence). J lost 1 base, V lost 5 bases, and 7 bases had no gene match. The CDR3 loop is CASSPRDRLAKNIQYF. The CDR3 DNA reads TGTGCCAGTAGTCCCCGGGACAGGCTTGCCAAAAACATTCAGTACTTC.

The V gene is TRBV12-3 or TRBV12-4, the J gene TRBJ2-5; D is unclear. Trimming removed 6 bases from V and 1 base from J, with 21 bases in between. There are 17 residues in the CDR3. CDR3 nucleotide sequence: TGTGCCAGCAGCACTACTACGACACCATCGGGCCAAGAGACCCAGTACTTC. Translation gives CASSTTTTPSGQETQYF.

The chain links TRBV19 to TRBJ2-3, with 10 positions matching TRBD2. The CDR3 is made up of 16 amino acids. Germline V CDR1 and CDR2: LNHDA, SQIVND (reference sequence). V dropped 3 bases and J dropped 0; count of bases not matched to a gene: 3. The CDR3 reads CASSISSGRSTDTQYF. In nucleotides, the CDR3 is TGTGCCAGTAGTATTTCTAGCGGGAGAAGCACAGATACGCAGTATTTT.

Comments on this clonotype: Given a much more abundant clone one base away, this may be a read error. The chain recombines TRBV6-5 with TRBJ2-3; D remains unclear. Germline loops: CDR1 MNHEY, CDR2 SVGAGI. The CDR3 contains 13 residues. The CDR3 DNA sequence: TGTGCCAGCAGCCCGGACCACACAAATACGCAGTATTTT. This gives the protein CASSPDHTNTQYF.

This clonotype came up many times. The V and J genes are TRBV5-5 and TRBJ1-1; D may be TRBD1 (5 bases). Germline CDR1 reads SGHKS; CDR2 reads YYEKEE (reference sequence). The CDR3 totals 11 residues. V was pared by 4 bases and J by 12 bases, with 13 bases between. CDR3 sequence (DNA): TGTGCCAGCAGCCGGGACGGAGCGACTTTCTTT. Translating gives CASSRDGATFF.

This clonotype was found many times. The V gene is TRBV28, the J gene TRBJ1-2; maybe TRBD1 (5 bases). Germline CDR1 is MDHEN and CDR2 is SYDVKM. The CDR3 has 14 amino acids. V shed 3 bases and J shed 4 bases, with 12 bases lying between them. In nucleotides, the CDR3 is TGTGCCAGCAGTTTGGGGCAAGCGTTCTATGGCTACACCTTC. The encoded protein is CASSLGQAFYGYTF.

V usage is TRBV20-1 and J usage is TRBJ1-2; 8 positions agree with TRBD1. Trimming took 6 bases from V and 6 from J; bases not matched to a gene: 12. Germline lookup yields CDR1 DFQATT and CDR2 SNEGSKA (reference sequence). The CDR3 sequence is 14 residues long. CDR3 bases: TGCAGTGCGAGCCGACAGGGGATGCTTAATGGCTACACCTTC. Amino acids: CSASRQGMLNGYTF.

V and J are TRBV3-1 and TRBJ2-5, with D possibly being TRBD1 or TRBD2 (5 bases each). Germline CDR1 LGHDT, CDR2 YNNKEL (reference sequence). V lost 2 bases and J 4 bases, leaving 23 bases between the germline ends. There are 18 residues in the CDR3. Here the CDR3 DNA reads TGTGCCAGCAGCCAACCGGGGAGAGTAGTTAAGGGGCGAGAGACCCAGTACTTC. As protein: CASSQPGRVVKGRETQYF.

The chain has TRBV20-1 and TRBJ1-2, with D hard to call. Germline-derived CDR1 and CDR2 are DFQATT and SNEGSKA (reference sequence). CDR3 length: 13 residues. V dropped 0 bases and J dropped 1 base, with 6 bases sitting between them. The CDR3 loop is CSARETDNYGYTF. CDR3 nucleotide sequence: TGCAGTGCTAGAGAAACAGATAACTATGGCTACACCTTC.